This T cell receptor (beta chain) was identified in a study of blood T cell repertoires in COVID-19. The wider study: Samples came from the United States, Italy and Spain, spanning acute and convalescent COVID-19. In each case, the material was cDNA or gDNA derived from T cells, B-cell-depleted T cells, or PBMCs.

Patients in Seattle were enrolled during active infection, then followed longitudinally. As originally analysed: Nucleated cell counts were estimated from reference gene primer amplification. Clones were read by immunoSEQ multiplex PCR, and TCRdb kept only the in-frame ones, dropping some. For V, J and clone size, that table is used; D and trimming come from the DNA. The sample includes tens of thousands of clones, approximately 75% of them seen just once. From germline, CDR1 is SGHRS and CDR2 YFSETQ. V lost 3 bases, J lost 5 bases, and 4 bases stayed unmatched. The CDR3 is 14 amino acids. This clone showed up just once.

This chain uses TRBV5-1 with TRBJ1-3, with 8 bases lining up with TRBD1. This clonotype was obtained from a woman aged 65 to 85 with COVID-19, enrolled during active disease. The specimen sequenced was peripheral blood. CDR3: CASSSAGGRNTIYF. The DNA for the CDR3 is TGCGCCAGCAGCTCAGCAGGGGGCAGAAACACCATATATTTT.